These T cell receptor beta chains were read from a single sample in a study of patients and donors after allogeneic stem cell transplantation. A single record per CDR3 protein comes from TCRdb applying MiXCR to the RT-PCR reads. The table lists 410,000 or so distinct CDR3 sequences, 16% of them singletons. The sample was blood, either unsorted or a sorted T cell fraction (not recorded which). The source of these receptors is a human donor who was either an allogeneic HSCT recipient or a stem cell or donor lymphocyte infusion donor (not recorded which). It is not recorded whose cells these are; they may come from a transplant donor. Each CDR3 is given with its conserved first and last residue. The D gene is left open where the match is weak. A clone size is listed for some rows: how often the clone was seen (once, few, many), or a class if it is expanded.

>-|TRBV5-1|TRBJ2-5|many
TGCGCCAGCTGCCGAGACTACCAAGAGACCCAGTACTTC
CASCRDYQETQYF
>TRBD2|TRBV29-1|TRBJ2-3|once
TGCAGCGTTGAGGGACTAGCGGGTCAGGCAGATACGCAGTATTTT
CSVEGLAGQADTQYF
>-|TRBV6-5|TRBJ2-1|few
TGTGCCAGCAGTTCCCGCATGGCAGGGAAGAGAAATGAGCAGTTCTTC
CASSSRMAGKRNEQFF
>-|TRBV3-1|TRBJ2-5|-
TGTGCCAGCAGCCAACCAGGCCTACGCCAAGAGACCCAGTACTTC
CASSQPGLRQETQYF
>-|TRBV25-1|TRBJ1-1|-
TGTGCCAGCGCGGGGGGGGGAATGCGCACTGAAGCTTTCTTT
CASAGGGMRTEAFF
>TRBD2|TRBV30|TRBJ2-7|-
TGTGCCTGGAGTGGTGGACTAGTAGGCTACGAGCAGTACTTC
CAWSGGLVGYEQYF
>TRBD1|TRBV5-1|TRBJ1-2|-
TGCGCCAGCAGCTCAGGACAGGGTGGATCGGGCTACACCTTC
CASSSGQGGSGYTF
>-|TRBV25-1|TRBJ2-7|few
TGTGCCAGCTCCCTTTCATCCTACGGCGAGCAGTACTTC
CASSLSSYGEQYF
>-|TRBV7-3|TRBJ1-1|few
TGTGCCAGCAGCTTAAGGGAGGGTCTAGTAACTGAAGCTTTCTTT
CASSLREGLVTEAFF
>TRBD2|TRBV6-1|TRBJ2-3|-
TGTGCCAGCTATCGGAGCGGGAAAGATACGCAGTATTTT
CASYRSGKDTQYF
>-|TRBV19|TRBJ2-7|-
TGTGCCAGTAGTACGGCTTTAAGCCAAGGGGAGCAGTACTTC
CASSTALSQGEQYF
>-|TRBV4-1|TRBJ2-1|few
TGCGCCAGCAGCCAAGTCAGGTCCTTACTATCGGACGGTGAGCAGTTCTTC
CASSQVRSLLSDGEQFF
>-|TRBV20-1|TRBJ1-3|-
TGCAGTGCTAGGCCGGGGGTAGAGGACACCATATATTTT
CSARPGVEDTIYF
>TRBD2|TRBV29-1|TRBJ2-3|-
TGCAGCGTAACCGCCCGGGAGGGAACTAGCACAGATACGCAGTATTTT
CSVTAREGTSTDTQYF
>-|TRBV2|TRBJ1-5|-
TGTGCCAGCAGTGAAAGGCAGCGCAATCAGCCCCAGCATTTT
CASSERQRNQPQHF
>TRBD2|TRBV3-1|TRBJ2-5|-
TGTGCCAGCAGCGCCATAGCGGGAGGGCTTGGAGAGACCCAGTACTTC
CASSAIAGGLGETQYF
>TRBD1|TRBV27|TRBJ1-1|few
TGTGCCAGCAGTCACGACAGGGGGCGGTCGGACACTGAAGCTTTCTTT
CASSHDRGRSDTEAFF
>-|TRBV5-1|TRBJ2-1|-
TGCGCCAGCAGTCAGACAAAAAATGAGCAGTTCTTC
CASSQTKNEQFF
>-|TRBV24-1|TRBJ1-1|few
TGTGCCACCAGTGATCCCATGGAAACTGAAGCTTTCTTT
CATSDPMETEAFF
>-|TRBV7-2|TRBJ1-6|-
TGTGCCAGCAGCCCTATGTTGGCCGCACCCCTCCACTTT
CASSPMLAAPLHF